These T cell receptor beta chains were read from a single sample in a study of shared clonotypes between healthy human individuals. Profiled with immunoSEQ multiplex PCR; TCRdb holds only in-frame clones, not every one. The sample carries about 380,000 clones, about 96% recorded once. Sample: memory CD8+ T cells sorted from blood. These receptors were obtained from a man between 25 and 39 years old in good health. CDR3s include the opening cysteine and the closing phenylalanine or tryptophan. Each record gives: clone size, D gene, J gene, V gene, CDR3 DNA, CDR3 protein. D genes are given only for firm matches. Some rows mark clone size as missing; the rest say once, few, many or name a class of expanded clone.

clone size: -
D gene: -
J gene: TRBJ2-7
V gene: TRBV6-1
CDR3 DNA: TGTGCCAGCAGTTGGGCGTACGAGCAGTACTTC
CDR3 protein: CASSWAYEQYF

clone size: -
D gene: -
J gene: TRBJ2-1
V gene: TRBV9
CDR3 DNA: TGTGCCAGCAGCGTAGCTGCTAGGTCATTTACCGAGCAGTTCTTC
CDR3 protein: CASSVAARSFTEQFF

clone size: -
D gene: -
J gene: TRBJ1-2
V gene: TRBV7-2
CDR3 DNA: TGTGCCAGCAGCTTAATTCGGGCAGGGGACTATGGCTACACCTTC
CDR3 protein: CASSLIRAGDYGYTF

clone size: -
D gene: -
J gene: TRBJ1-2
V gene: TRBV6-5
CDR3 DNA: TGTGCCAGCAGTTACTACAGGGCGGAAGGCTACACCTTC
CDR3 protein: CASSYYRAEGYTF

clone size: -
D gene: TRBD1
J gene: TRBJ2-3
V gene: TRBV28
CDR3 DNA: TGTGCCAGCAGTGGGACAGGGGGTCGTACGCAGTATTTT
CDR3 protein: CASSGTGGRTQYF

clone size: -
D gene: -
J gene: TRBJ2-7
V gene: TRBV6-5
CDR3 DNA: TGTGCCAGCAGTTTACGCATGTACGAGCAGTACTTC
CDR3 protein: CASSLRMYEQYF

clone size: -
D gene: -
J gene: TRBJ2-5
V gene: TRBV4-1
CDR3 DNA: TGCGCCAGCAGCCAAGATCCGGCGAGGGATTGGGAGACCCAGTACTTC
CDR3 protein: CASSQDPARDWETQYF

clone size: -
D gene: -
J gene: TRBJ2-7
V gene: TRBV28
CDR3 DNA: TGTGCCAGCTGGAAGGGGTCGGAGCAGTACTTC
CDR3 protein: CASWKGSEQYF

clone size: -
D gene: -
J gene: TRBJ2-5
V gene: TRBV7-2
CDR3 DNA: TGTGCCAGCAGCTTCCCCAGGGATCCAGAGACCCAGTACTTC
CDR3 protein: CASSFPRDPETQYF

clone size: -
D gene: TRBD2
J gene: TRBJ2-3
V gene: TRBV29-1
CDR3 DNA: TGCAGCGTTGCCAGGGGCCTGGGACTAGCGGGAGCGGTCACAGATACGCAGTATTTT
CDR3 protein: CSVARGLGLAGAVTDTQYF

clone size: -
D gene: -
J gene: TRBJ2-2
V gene: TRBV7-2
CDR3 DNA: TGTGCCAGCAGCTTAGAGCGGGTCTTAGCCACGAACACCGGGGAGCTGTTTTTT
CDR3 protein: CASSLERVLATNTGELFF

clone size: -
D gene: TRBD2
J gene: TRBJ2-1
V gene: TRBV30
CDR3 DNA: TGTGCCTGGAATCGACTAGCGTGGAGAGAGACACCCTACAATGAGCAGTTCTTC
CDR3 protein: CAWNRLAWRETPYNEQFF

clone size: -
D gene: -
J gene: TRBJ2-7
V gene: TRBV21-1
CDR3 DNA: TGTGCCAGCTTTGAAGAGGACAGGGGCCCTGGGGAGCAGTACTTC
CDR3 protein: CASFEEDRGPGEQYF

clone size: -
D gene: -
J gene: TRBJ2-7
V gene: TRBV7-2
CDR3 DNA: TGTGCCAGCAGCGAAGCGGGTAGGGGCGAGCAGTACTTC
CDR3 protein: CASSEAGRGEQYF

clone size: -
D gene: TRBD2
J gene: TRBJ2-1
V gene: TRBV28
CDR3 DNA: TGTGCCAGCAGTTTAAGGCTAGCGGGAGGGCCCTCCTCCTACAATGAGCAGTTCTTC
CDR3 protein: CASSLRLAGGPSSYNEQFF

clone size: -
D gene: TRBD2
J gene: TRBJ2-7
V gene: TRBV4-2
CDR3 DNA: TGTGCCAGCAGCCAAGCGGGAGGGATTCGGGGCGAGCAGTACTTC
CDR3 protein: CASSQAGGIRGEQYF

clone size: -
D gene: TRBD1
J gene: TRBJ1-2
V gene: TRBV7-8
CDR3 DNA: TGTGCCAGCAGCGCAGCTGTTCCGGGGACAGCCTATGGCTACACCTTC
CDR3 protein: CASSAAVPGTAYGYTF

clone size: -
D gene: -
J gene: TRBJ1-1
V gene: TRBV9
CDR3 DNA: TGTGCCAGCAGCGTAGGGGCAGGGTTGGTAGTGTACACTGAAGCTTTCTTT
CDR3 protein: CASSVGAGLVVYTEAFF

clone size: -
D gene: TRBD1
J gene: TRBJ2-5
V gene: TRBV2
CDR3 DNA: TGTGCCAGCAGTCCGGGACAGTACCAAGAGACCCAGTACTTC
CDR3 protein: CASSPGQYQETQYF

clone size: -
D gene: TRBD1
J gene: TRBJ2-7
V gene: TRBV5-1
CDR3 DNA: TGCGCCAGCTGCGAGACAGGGGCCTACGAGCAGTACTTC
CDR3 protein: CASCETGAYEQYF

clone size: -
D gene: TRBD2
J gene: TRBJ2-1
V gene: TRBV2
CDR3 DNA: TGTGCCAGCAGGGCAACGGGACTAGGCCAAAATGAGCAGTTCTTC
CDR3 protein: CASRATGLGQNEQFF

clone size: once
D gene: TRBD1
J gene: TRBJ2-5
V gene: TRBV5-4
CDR3 DNA: TGTGCCAGCAGCTTCCGTTTGACAGGGGCTGGTAGCGAGACCCAGTACTTC
CDR3 protein: CASSFRLTGAGSETQYF

clone size: -
D gene: -
J gene: TRBJ2-3
V gene: TRBV30
CDR3 DNA: TGTGCCTGGAGTCAAGACCCTTCCACAGATACGCAGTATTTT
CDR3 protein: CAWSQDPSTDTQYF

clone size: -
D gene: -
J gene: TRBJ2-7
V gene: TRBV28
CDR3 DNA: TGTGCCAGCAGTTTGTCGCAGTTCCCCTACGAGCAGTACTTC
CDR3 protein: CASSLSQFPYEQYF

clone size: -
D gene: TRBD2
J gene: TRBJ2-2
V gene: TRBV11-2
CDR3 DNA: TGTGCCAGCAGAACTATAAAAAAGCGGGGAAGCACCGGGGAGCTGTTTTTT
CDR3 protein: CASRTIKKRGSTGELFF

clone size: -
D gene: -
J gene: TRBJ2-7
V gene: TRBV6-5
CDR3 DNA: TGTGCCAGTCGACCCGCGGACACGGCGGGGTACGAGCAGTACTTC
CDR3 protein: CASRPADTAGYEQYF

clone size: -
D gene: TRBD2
J gene: TRBJ2-7
V gene: TRBV10-3
CDR3 DNA: TGTGCCATAGAACCGGGACTAGGGGGGGAGCAGTACTTC
CDR3 protein: CAIEPGLGGEQYF

clone size: -
D gene: -
J gene: TRBJ2-7
V gene: TRBV19
CDR3 DNA: TGTGCCAGTAGTATATCGGGTAGCGGCTCCTACGAGCAGTACTTC
CDR3 protein: CASSISGSGSYEQYF

clone size: -
D gene: TRBD2
J gene: TRBJ2-1
V gene: TRBV11-2
CDR3 DNA: TGTGCCAGCAGCCAGCGACTAGCGGGAGACAATGAGCAGTTCTTC
CDR3 protein: CASSQRLAGDNEQFF

clone size: -
D gene: TRBD1
J gene: TRBJ1-5
V gene: TRBV2
CDR3 DNA: TGTGCCAGCAACCCACAGGGGGGCAATCAGCCCCAGCATTTT
CDR3 protein: CASNPQGGNQPQHF

clone size: -
D gene: -
J gene: TRBJ2-1
V gene: TRBV28
CDR3 DNA: TGTGCCAGCATCGGACTCCCCTACAATGAGCAGTTCTTC
CDR3 protein: CASIGLPYNEQFF

clone size: -
D gene: -
J gene: TRBJ2-7
V gene: TRBV7-9
CDR3 DNA: TGTGCCAGCAGTCTTTACTACGAGCAGTACTTC
CDR3 protein: CASSLYYEQYF

clone size: -
D gene: TRBD1
J gene: TRBJ1-1
V gene: TRBV11-2
CDR3 DNA: TGTGCCAGCAGCCCCAGGACAGGGATAGGGACTGAAGCTTTCTTT
CDR3 protein: CASSPRTGIGTEAFF

clone size: -
D gene: -
J gene: TRBJ1-2
V gene: TRBV18
CDR3 DNA: TGTGCCAGCTCACCAAAAAACATAAGCTATGGCTACACCTTC
CDR3 protein: CASSPKNISYGYTF

clone size: -
D gene: TRBD2
J gene: TRBJ2-1
V gene: TRBV27
CDR3 DNA: TGTGCCAGCACCCCCGAGGGGTTGAGCGGGAGATATGGCGATGAGCAGTTCTTC
CDR3 protein: CASTPEGLSGRYGDEQFF

clone size: once
D gene: TRBD2
J gene: TRBJ2-7
V gene: TRBV7-6
CDR3 DNA: TGTGCCAGCAGCTTGGGACTAGCGGGTCAGAACGAGCAGTACTTC
CDR3 protein: CASSLGLAGQNEQYF

clone size: -
D gene: -
J gene: TRBJ2-2
V gene: TRBV7-8
CDR3 DNA: TGTGCCAGCAGCTTATACACCGGGGAGCTGTTTTTT
CDR3 protein: CASSLYTGELFF

clone size: -
D gene: TRBD2
J gene: TRBJ2-3
V gene: TRBV4-1
CDR3 DNA: TGCGCCAGCAGCCAAGTCAGACTAGCAACAGATACGCAGTATTTT
CDR3 protein: CASSQVRLATDTQYF

clone size: -
D gene: -
J gene: TRBJ1-2
V gene: TRBV6-6
CDR3 DNA: TGTGCCAGCAACATTAAGGGACTTTATGGCTACACCTTC
CDR3 protein: CASNIKGLYGYTF

clone size: -
D gene: -
J gene: TRBJ1-1
V gene: TRBV7-9
CDR3 DNA: TGTGCCAGCAGCTCCACGGGGGGGGACATGAACACTGAAGCTTTCTTT
CDR3 protein: CASSSTGGDMNTEAFF

clone size: -
D gene: TRBD2
J gene: TRBJ2-1
V gene: TRBV18
CDR3 DNA: TGTGCCAGCTCATCCCGGACTAGCGATTACAATGAGCAGTTCTTC
CDR3 protein: CASSSRTSDYNEQFF

clone size: -
D gene: TRBD2
J gene: TRBJ2-7
V gene: TRBV28
CDR3 DNA: TGTGCCAGCAGTTCACGGACTAGCGGGAGCTACGAGCAGTACTTC
CDR3 protein: CASSSRTSGSYEQYF

clone size: -
D gene: -
J gene: TRBJ2-5
V gene: TRBV29-1
CDR3 DNA: TGCAGCGTTGGGGCCGCCTTAGGAGAGACCCAGTACTTC
CDR3 protein: CSVGAALGETQYF

clone size: -
D gene: TRBD2
J gene: TRBJ2-3
V gene: TRBV5-4
CDR3 DNA: TGTGCCAGCAGCCTCCTTGCGGGAGTGACGACAGATACGCAGTATTTT
CDR3 protein: CASSLLAGVTTDTQYF

clone size: -
D gene: -
J gene: TRBJ2-2
V gene: TRBV5-4
CDR3 DNA: TGTGCCAGCAGCTCCGGACAGTTGAACACCGGGGAGCTGTTTTTT
CDR3 protein: CASSSGQLNTGELFF

clone size: once
D gene: TRBD2
J gene: TRBJ2-3
V gene: TRBV5-1
CDR3 DNA: TGCGCCAGCAGCTTAGGTGGGACTAGCGATACAGATACGCAGTATTTT
CDR3 protein: CASSLGGTSDTDTQYF

clone size: -
D gene: TRBD1
J gene: TRBJ2-1
V gene: TRBV6-5
CDR3 DNA: TGTGCCAGCATCAGGACAGGGAATGAGCAGTTCTTC
CDR3 protein: CASIRTGNEQFF

clone size: once
D gene: TRBD2
J gene: TRBJ2-3
V gene: TRBV4-2
CDR3 DNA: TGTGCCAGCAGCCAAAGGCTAGCGGGAGGTAAAGATACGCAGTATTTT
CDR3 protein: CASSQRLAGGKDTQYF

clone size: once
D gene: TRBD1
J gene: TRBJ2-7
V gene: TRBV5-6
CDR3 DNA: TGTGCCAGCAGCTGGAGGCAGGGGGACGAGCAGTACTTC
CDR3 protein: CASSWRQGDEQYF

clone size: -
D gene: -
J gene: TRBJ2-3
V gene: TRBV19
CDR3 DNA: TGTGCCAGTAAAGATCTCGGCATCGGGACAGATACGCAGTATTTT
CDR3 protein: CASKDLGIGTDTQYF

clone size: -
D gene: -
J gene: TRBJ1-5
V gene: TRBV28
CDR3 DNA: TGTGCCAGCAGTTTATCCGGACGAGGGTCTCAGCCCCAGCATTTT
CDR3 protein: CASSLSGRGSQPQHF

clone size: -
D gene: -
J gene: TRBJ2-1
V gene: TRBV15
CDR3 DNA: TGTGCCACCAGCAGAGACCCAGGGGGGGAGCAGTTCTTC
CDR3 protein: CATSRDPGGEQFF

clone size: -
D gene: -
J gene: TRBJ2-3
V gene: TRBV5-1
CDR3 DNA: TGCGCCAGCAGCGGGTCGACCGCTAGCACAGATACGCAGTATTTT
CDR3 protein: CASSGSTASTDTQYF

clone size: -
D gene: -
J gene: TRBJ1-1
V gene: TRBV27
CDR3 DNA: TGTGCCAGCAGTTTGGGGCAGGGGATGAACACTGAAGCTTTCTTT
CDR3 protein: CASSLGQGMNTEAFF

clone size: -
D gene: -
J gene: TRBJ2-7
V gene: TRBV7-2
CDR3 DNA: TGTGCCAGCAGCCGGACCCCTCCCTACGAGCAGTACTTC
CDR3 protein: CASSRTPPYEQYF

clone size: -
D gene: -
J gene: TRBJ2-6
V gene: TRBV19
CDR3 DNA: TGTGCCAGTAGTCTCACAAGGAGGGGGGCCAACGTCCTGACTTTC
CDR3 protein: CASSLTRRGANVLTF

clone size: -
D gene: -
J gene: TRBJ2-7
V gene: TRBV6-1
CDR3 DNA: TGTGCCAGCATCGATCGGGTCTACGAGCAGTACTTC
CDR3 protein: CASIDRVYEQYF

clone size: -
D gene: -
J gene: TRBJ2-3
V gene: TRBV18
CDR3 DNA: TGTGCCAGCTCACCAGGGCCAGGATATACGCAGTATTTT
CDR3 protein: CASSPGPGYTQYF

clone size: -
D gene: -
J gene: TRBJ2-7
V gene: TRBV2
CDR3 DNA: TGTGCCAGCAGTAACTACGAGCAGTACTTC
CDR3 protein: CASSNYEQYF

clone size: -
D gene: -
J gene: TRBJ2-3
V gene: TRBV27
CDR3 DNA: TGTGCCAGCAGTTTGTCCTCTAGCACAGATACGCAGTATTTT
CDR3 protein: CASSLSSSTDTQYF